Detailed here is one TCR beta chain. These data are taken from a study of blood T cell repertoires in COVID-19. At the level of the study: The samples span acute and convalescent COVID-19 from the United States, Italy and Spain. PBMCs, B-cell-depleted T cells, or T cells were the source of the cDNA or gDNA that made up the material.

Study members were between roughly 18 and 90 years old and lived in roughly 24 US regions. Original data processing: Amplifying reference gene primers gave estimates of nucleated cell counts. Some clones are missing from TCRdb's copy, which holds only in-frame ones; the method was immunoSEQ multiplex PCR. That table gives V, J and clone size, and the DNA gave D and trimming. The data contain under 400,000 clones, roughly 85% of them singletons. V dropped 4 bases and J dropped 0 bases, with 6 bases sitting between them. Per the germline V gene, CDR1 is ENHRY and CDR2 is SYGVKD. The CDR3 contains 13 residues.

The sequencing input was PBMCs or T cells enriched from blood (not recorded which). This TCR derives from a woman in her forties with acute COVID-19. The chain couples TRBV10-3 to TRBJ1-2; D unclear. The CDR3 spells CAISANSNYGYTF. CDR3 nucleotide sequence: TGTGCCATCAGTGCAAACTCTAACTATGGCTACACCTTC.